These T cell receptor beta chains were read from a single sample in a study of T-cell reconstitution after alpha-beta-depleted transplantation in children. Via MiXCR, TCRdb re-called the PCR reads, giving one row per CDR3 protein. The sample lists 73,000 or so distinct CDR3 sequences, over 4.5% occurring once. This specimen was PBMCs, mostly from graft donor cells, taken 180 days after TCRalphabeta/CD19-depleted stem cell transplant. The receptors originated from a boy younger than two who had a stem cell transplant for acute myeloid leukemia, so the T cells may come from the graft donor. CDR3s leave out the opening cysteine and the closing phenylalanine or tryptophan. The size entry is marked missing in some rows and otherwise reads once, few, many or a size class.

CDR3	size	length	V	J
ASSWGQASNYGYT	many	13	TRBV28	TRBJ1-2
ASSPFSPRQIQYEQY	many	15	TRBV18	TRBJ2-7
ASSPGQATGELF	many	12	TRBV18	TRBJ2-2
ASSEGGTANTEAF	many	13	TRBV2	TRBJ1-1
ASSRSGTVIYEQY	many	13	TRBV5-1	TRBJ2-7
ASSHPTGDYNEQF	many	13	TRBV5-5	TRBJ2-1
ASIDSYGYT	many	9	TRBV12-3/TRBV12-4	TRBJ1-2
ASRFGTVTYEQY	many	12	TRBV6-2/TRBV6-3	TRBJ2-7
ASSIEQGSYEQY	many	12	TRBV19	TRBJ2-7
ASSGQYPYNEQF	many	12	TRBV18	TRBJ2-1
ASSQDGTSLSDTQY	many	14	TRBV14	TRBJ2-3
VSSQPRPGQDGLQETQY	NA	17	TRBV23-1	TRBJ2-5
ASSDRNSPSGANVLT	many	15	TRBV6-1	TRBJ2-6
ASSLRPTGELF	many	11	TRBV7-9	TRBJ2-2
ASSPSDVTGGGNTGELF	many	17	TRBV4-3	TRBJ2-2